The next 29 T cell receptor beta chains were all read from a single sample in a study of T cell changes during pregnancy in multiple sclerosis. This table comes from immunoSEQ multiplex PCR, and its TCRdb copy is limited to in-frame clones, with some not included. The sample yields about 93,000 clones, approximately 92% seen once. The sample here was peripheral blood, taken after pregnancy. The receptor set was obtained from a female donor with multiple sclerosis, enrolled in a pregnancy study.

The chain combines TRBV15 with TRBJ2-7; TRBD2 matches at 7 bases. The germline V gene encodes CDR1 LNHNV and CDR2 YYDKDF (reference sequence). CDR3 length equals 14 residues. The V and J ends lost 4 bases and 0 bases, in that order; junction bases with no gene match: 3. The CDR3 DNA reads as TGTGCCACCAGCATGGGGGGGTCCTCCTACGAGCAGTACTTC. Protein sequence: CATSMGGSSYEQYF. Together with reference TRBV15 and TRBJ2-7, the CDR3 gives the full variable domain: DAMVIQNPRYQVTQFGKPVTLSCSQTLNHNVMYWYQQKSSQAPKLLFHYYDKDFNNEADTPDNFQSRRPNTSFCFLDIRSPGLGDTAMYLCATSMGGSSYEQYFGPGTRLTVT.

The V gene is TRBV7-8, the J gene TRBJ1-1; unclear D gene. V lost 5 bases, J lost 5 bases, and 18 bases lay in between. This CDR3 spans 15 amino acids. Germline V gene lookup returns CDR1 SGHVS and CDR2 FQNEAQ. The CDR3, as DNA: TGTGCCAGCAGCCCCTACCCCAACGGAGGGACTGAAGCTTTCTTT. It yields the protein CASSPYPNGGTEAFF.

This clone was found a few times. V gene TRBV6-4 combines with J gene TRBJ2-1, with TRBD2 as a possible D gene (5 bases). This CDR3 region has 15 residues. V dropped 10 bases and J dropped 0 bases, with 16 bases sitting between them. Germline CDR1 reads MRHNA; CDR2 reads SNTAGT. The CDR3 here is CATALEDGSYNEQFF. CDR3 sequence (DNA): TGTGCCACGGCCCTGGAGGATGGCTCCTACAATGAGCAGTTCTTC.

The chain employs TRBV2 and TRBJ1-5, with D maybe TRBD1 (6 bases). The CDR3 runs 16 residues. V was clipped by 0 bases and J by 6 bases, with 15 bases between them. The germline gives CDR1 SNHLY, CDR2 FYNNEI. The CDR3 DNA sequence: TGTGCCAGCAGTGAAGCGCAGGGGACGGGGGGTCAGCCCCAGCATTTT. Translating it yields CASSEAQGTGGQPQHF.

The chain uses TRBV9 and TRBJ2-7; TRBD2 matches at 15 bases. The V gene end was trimmed by 4 bases and the J gene end by 7 bases; junction bases not matched to a gene: 9. This CDR3 contains 16 residues. CDR1 and CDR2 (germline): SGDLS, YYNGEE. CDR3: CASSPRTSGGVGEQYF. The CDR3 DNA is TGTGCCAGCAGCCCCCGGACTAGCGGGGGGGTTGGGGAGCAGTACTTC.

The rearrangement links TRBV5-1 to TRBJ2-5; D unresolved. V dropped 0 bases and J dropped 5 bases, with 8 bases sitting between them. The CDR3 length is 13 residues. Germline-derived CDR1 and CDR2 are SGHRS and YFSETQ. CDR3 nucleotide sequence: TGCGCCAGCAGCTTGGCCCGGTGGGAGACCCAGTACTTC. Translated: CASSLARWETQYF.

The rearrangement links TRBV2 to TRBJ2-1; 10 bases are a match to TRBD1. Germline-derived CDR1 and CDR2 are SNHLY and FYNNEI. V was clipped by 6 bases and J by 5 bases; unmatched bases: 1. The CDR3 contains 13 residues. The CDR3 region has the DNA TGTGCCAGCAGCGGGACAGGGGACAATGAGCAGTTCTTC. It yields the protein CASSGTGDNEQFF.

The CDR3 DNA reads as TGTGCCAGCCACGGGACAGACTATGGCTACACCTTC. Amino acids: CASHGTDYGYTF. The chain links TRBV25-1 to TRBJ1-2; 7 bases map to TRBD1. This CDR3 is 12 amino acids long. Germline V CDR1 and CDR2: MGHDK, SYGVNS. Trimming cost V 8 bases and J 3 bases; bases outside gene matches: 3.

J is TRBJ1-1 and V is TRBV7-5; the tabulated D call, TRBD1, remains unverified against the DNA. TRBV7-5 corresponds to a pseudogene. This CDR3 has 16 amino acids. CDR3 in DNA: TGTGTCAGAAGCTTAGGGGACAGGGGGCTAGACACTGAAGCTTTCTTT. This codes for CVRSLGDRGLDTEAFF.

This chain links TRBV6-5 with TRBJ1-1; 11 nucleotides line up with TRBD1. With 2 bases clipped from V and 3 bases from J, the junction kept 5 bases outside the gene matches. The CDR3 runs to 16 residues. Germline assignment: CDR1 MNHEY and CDR2 SVGAGI. The CDR3 nucleotides are TGTGCCAGCAGTTACGTGGGACAGGGGGGGGACACTGAAGCTTTCTTT. Protein sequence: CASSYVGQGGDTEAFF.

CDR3 bases: TGTGCCATCAGTGATTCCGGGACAAGGGGAGAAAAACTGTTTTTT. Its translation: CAISDSGTRGEKLFF. This chain uses TRBV10-3 with TRBJ1-4; D might be TRBD1 (6 bases). The CDR3 length is 15 residues. Germline V lookup: CDR1 ENHRY, CDR2 SYGVKD. The V gene lost 3 bases and the J gene lost 8 bases, with 16 bases spanning the gap.

Written as DNA, the CDR3 is TGTGCCAACGTGCAGGGACAGGGGAACACTGAAGCTTTCTTT. Protein sequence: CANVQGQGNTEAFF. This chain links TRBV2 with TRBJ1-1; TRBD1 agrees at 9 bases. The CDR3 extends over 14 amino acids. Trimming cost V 10 bases and J 1 base; bases outside gene matches: 7. Germline assignment: CDR1 SNHLY and CDR2 FYNNEI.

This chain joins TRBV6-5 and TRBJ2-3, with TRBD2 as a possible D gene (6 bases). The CDR3 contains 13 residues. The V and J ends lost 6 bases and 1 base respectively, with 8 bases between them. Germline V gene data show CDR1 as MNHEY and CDR2 as SVGAGI. The CDR3 spells CASRTGGTDTQYF. DNA for the CDR3: TGTGCCAGCAGGACGGGGGGCACAGATACGCAGTATTTT.

This sequence joins TRBV11-3 and TRBJ2-1, with D tentatively TRBD2 (6 bases). The germline CDR1 and CDR2 sequences are SGHNT and YENEEA. CDR3 size: 11 residues. Trimming pared 4 bases from V and 12 bases from J, leaving 10 bases between. The CDR3 coding sequence is TGTGCCAGCAGCTCCCAGGGAGGGCAGTTCTTC. Protein product: CASSSQGGQFF.

The V call is TRBV27, the J call TRBJ2-1, with D perhaps matching TRBD2 (6 bases). CDR3 length: 13 amino acids. V gave up 7 bases and J gave up 2 bases, with 9 bases separating them. Germline assignment: CDR1 MNHEY and CDR2 SMNVEV (reference sequence). The CDR3 nucleotides read TGTGCCAGCATGGAGGGCACCTACAATGAGCAGTTCTTC. Translation: CASMEGTYNEQFF.

This chain connects TRBV18 to TRBJ1-2; TRBD1 is a possible D gene (5 bases). This CDR3 region has 16 residues. Germline V lookup: CDR1 KGHSH, CDR2 LQKENI. V lost 2 bases, J lost 7 bases, and 20 bases lay in between. The DNA for the CDR3 is TGTGCCAGCTCACCAGGGGGGTACGAGTTGAAAGGTGGCTACACCTTC. This codes for CASSPGGYELKGGYTF. Looking up the rest from reference TRBV18 and TRBJ1-2 gives the full variable domain: NAGVMQNPRHLVRRRGQEARLRCSPMKGHSHVYWYRQLPEEGLKFMVYLQKENIIDESGMPKERFSAEFPKEGPSILRIQQVVRGDSAAYFCASSPGGYELKGGYTFGSGTRLTVV.

This clone was observed a single time. The chain is built from TRBV4-2 and TRBJ2-7; TRBD2 is a possible D gene (5 bases). The CDR3 length is 18 residues. CDR1 and CDR2 (germline): LGHNA, YNFKEQ. The V end was cut by 0 bases, the J end by 0 bases, with 18 bases between. The DNA for the CDR3 is TGTGCCAGCAGCCAAGATCTCGGGGAACCACATTTCTCCTACGAGCAGTACTTC. It specifies CASSQDLGEPHFSYEQYF.

The chain has TRBV11-2 and TRBJ1-1; TRBD1 might be the D (5 bases). Deletions cut 2 bases from V and 5 bases from J, with 12 bases between. CDR3 length: 14 residues. CDR1 SGHAT and CDR2 FQNNGV come from the germline V gene. Written as DNA, the CDR3 is TGTGCCAGCAGCTTACTGGGGGGAGGGACTGAAGCTTTCTTT. Its translation is CASSLLGGGTEAFF.

The chain links TRBV11-2 to TRBJ2-7; TRBD2 might be the D (6 bases). V lost 1 base and J 4 bases, leaving 11 bases between the germline ends. The germline V gene encodes CDR1 SGHAT and CDR2 FQNNGV. This CDR3 comprises 14 residues. Here the CDR3 DNA reads TGTGCCAGCAGCTTAGGTACCGGGAGATACGAGCAGTACTTC. Translation: CASSLGTGRYEQYF.

V and J are TRBV5-4 and TRBJ1-2; D might be TRBD1 (6 bases). This CDR3 has 14 residues. Germline lookup yields CDR1 SGHNT and CDR2 YYREEE (reference sequence). V was shortened by 2 bases and J by 4 bases, with 12 bases between the two germline ends. The CDR3 DNA sequence: TGTGCCAGCAGCTTAGCGGGACACACCTATGGCTACACCTTC. Translation: CASSLAGHTYGYTF.

This chain joins TRBV2 and TRBJ1-1; D ambiguous. The CDR3 runs 13 residues. Germline V CDR1 and CDR2: SNHLY, FYNNEI. Trimming shortened V by 4 bases and J by 2 bases, and 8 bases separated the two germline ends. CDR3 DNA: TGTGCCAGCAGTGTGGAGGGCAACACTGAAGCTTTCTTT. Its protein is CASSVEGNTEAFF.

This clone has just a few counts. This chain connects TRBV27 to TRBJ2-7; D gene uncertain. V shed 3 bases and J shed 0 bases, with 15 bases lying between them. Per the germline V gene, CDR1 is MNHEY and CDR2 is SMNVEV (reference sequence). This CDR3 is built from 16 residues. In DNA form, the CDR3 reads TGTGCCAGCAGTTTTCTTCCCCCTCTAAGCTCCTACGAGCAGTACTTC. This encodes CASSFLPPLSSYEQYF.

The chain is built from TRBV7-2 and TRBJ2-4; the D gene is possibly TRBD1 (5 bases). This CDR3 region has 13 residues. Per germline, CDR1 SGHTA and CDR2 FQGNSA. Trimming pared 3 bases from V and 7 bases from J, leaving 10 bases between. The CDR3 here is CASSFGATNIQYF. CDR3 in DNA: TGTGCCAGCAGCTTTGGGGCGACCAACATTCAGTACTTC.

V gene TRBV18 combines with J gene TRBJ2-1; D is uncertain. Germline CDR1 reads KGHSH; CDR2 reads LQKENI. Trimming cost V 0 bases and J 7 bases, with 7 bases left between them. The CDR3 totals 13 residues. Here the CDR3 reads CASSPPGDNEQFF. The CDR3 DNA follows: TGTGCCAGCTCACCACCAGGAGATAATGAGCAGTTCTTC.

In this sample, this clone turned up once. V is TRBV7-9 and J is TRBJ2-3; D may be TRBD1 (6 bases). The germline CDR1 and CDR2 sequences are SEHNR and FQNEAQ (reference sequence). The CDR3 is 18 amino acids. V was trimmed by 5 bases and J by 0 bases, leaving 21 bases between them. CDR3 sequence: CASSPKHRGGSSTDTQYF. The CDR3 DNA reads TGTGCCAGCAGCCCGAAACACCGAGGGGGTTCTAGCACAGATACGCAGTATTTT.

The gene calls are TRBV7-3 and TRBJ2-5, with 7 bases fitting TRBD1. Germline CDR1 reads SGHTA; CDR2 reads FQGTGA. There are 15 residues in the CDR3. V dropped 2 bases and J dropped 5; count of bases not matched to a gene: 8. The CDR3 here is CASSLDTGVGETQYF. CDR3 nucleotides: TGTGCCAGCAGCTTAGATACAGGGGTGGGGGAGACCCAGTACTTC.

The rearrangement links TRBV25-1 to TRBJ2-7, with D tentatively TRBD2 (5 bases). V lost 3 bases and J lost 0, with 9 bases in between. CDR1 is MGHDK and CDR2 is SYGVNS in the germline V gene. The CDR3 consists of 14 residues. CDR3 sequence: CASSDPRDSYEQYF. As DNA, the CDR3 is TGTGCCAGCAGTGATCCCCGGGACTCCTACGAGCAGTACTTC.

V is TRBV19 and J is TRBJ2-7; 8 nucleotides match TRBD1. Trimming at V came to 5 bases and at J to 6 bases, leaving 6 bases not matched to a gene. The CDR3 runs to 13 residues. Germline V gene data show CDR1 as LNHDA and CDR2 as SQIVND (reference sequence). The CDR3 nucleotides read TGTGCCAGTAGTCCCAGGGGGCCTTCCGAGCAGTACTTC. This gives the protein CASSPRGPSEQYF.

This clone has only one observation. The gene calls are TRBV30 and TRBJ1-4; possible D gene TRBD1, 5 bases. CDR3 length: 14 amino acids. CDR1 and CDR2 (germline): GTSNPN, SVGIG (reference sequence). Trimming pared 5 bases from V and 4 bases from J, leaving 14 bases between. CDR3 bases: TGTGCCTGGCATAGACAGACCCTTAATGAAAAACTGTTTTTT. The encoded protein is CAWHRQTLNEKLFF.